Listed below are T cell receptor beta chains from one sample, sequenced in a study of T cell changes during pregnancy in multiple sclerosis. TCRdb's copy holds only in-frame clones and misses some; the assay was immunoSEQ multiplex PCR. This sample has about 58,000 clones, with around 93% found just once. The source was CD8+ T cells from peripheral blood mononuclear cells, collected in the second trimester of pregnancy. The receptors shown here come from a female donor with multiple sclerosis, enrolled in a pregnancy study. The CDR3 runs from the conserved cysteine through the conserved F or W. A D gene is named only where the DNA matches it firmly. Some rows have no size entry. The others give once, few or many, or a class for an expanded clone.

>-|14|TRBJ2-7|TRBV30|TRBD1
TGTGCCTGGGGCTCCGGGACAGGCTCCTACGAGCAGTACTTC
CAWGSGTGSYEQYF
>-|17|TRBJ2-3|TRBV7-9|TRBD2
TGTGCCAGCAGCTCGCCGACTAGCGGGAGCTCGACAGATACGCAGTATTTT
CASSSPTSGSSTDTQYF
>-|16|TRBJ1-2|TRBV2|-
TGTGCCAGCAGTGAATACCGATCAGGGGCTAACTATGGCTACACCTTC
CASSEYRSGANYGYTF
>-|13|TRBJ1-1|TRBV2|-
TGTGCCAGCAGTGTACAGTCTGTCACTGAAGCTTTCTTT
CASSVQSVTEAFF
>-|14|TRBJ2-1|TRBV18|TRBD1
TGTGCCAGCTCCCCAAGACAGGGTTACAATGAGCAGTTCTTC
CASSPRQGYNEQFF
>-|18|TRBJ2-7|TRBV5-8|TRBD1
TGTGCCAGCAGCTTTGCCCGGACAGGGAATCCTTTAGCCTACGAGCAGTACTTC
CASSFARTGNPLAYEQYF
>-|16|TRBJ1-3|TRBV5-3|-
TGTGCCAGCCCGAGGAGGGCTACCCTCTCTGGAAACACCATATATTTT
CASPRRATLSGNTIYF
>-|15|TRBJ1-2|TRBV27|-
TGTGCCAGCAGTTTATCGATACAGTTCAACTATGGCTACACCTTC
CASSLSIQFNYGYTF
>once|14|TRBJ2-7|TRBV19|TRBD1
TGTGCCAGTAGTATGGGGACAGGGGGAGACGAGCAGTACTTC
CASSMGTGGDEQYF
>-|19|TRBJ1-1|TRBV12-5|TRBD1
TGTGCTAGTGGTTTGGTACTTGGGGACAGGGGGGATATGAACACTGAAGCTTTCTTT
CASGLVLGDRGDMNTEAFF